The 11 T cell receptor beta chains below were found in one sample sequenced in a study of prognosis after radiotherapy for stage I lung cancer. Two-round multiplex PCR on genomic DNA was the method by which TCR beta CDR3 was amplified. Primers (each specific to one TRBV or TRBJ gene) were used in first-round PCR. Using its own MiXCR run on the multiplex PCR reads, TCRdb lists one record per CDR3 protein. The sample has tens of thousands of distinct CDR3 sequences; under 45% are singletons. This specimen was PBMCs, taken before or after stereotactic body radiation therapy (not recorded which). The origin of the receptors is a donor over 45 with non-small cell lung cancer.

The rearrangement joins TRBV5-1 to TRBJ2-3; D remains ambiguous. The V gene's germline CDR1 is SGHRS and CDR2 YFSETQ. Trimming cost V 0 bases and J 2 bases, with 10 bases left between them. The CDR3 is 15 amino acids. The CDR3 region is CASSLDLGITDTQYF. DNA of the CDR3: TGCGCCAGCAGCTTGGATCTGGGGATCACAGATACGCAGTATTTT.

To note about this clonotype: One end of the junction does not line up with germline, which may come from a read error. The chain is built from TRBV12-3 or TRBV12-4 and TRBJ2-6; D is ambiguous. The CDR3 totals 17 residues. The CDR3 region is CSSSSERLCAGANVLTF. The CDR3 DNA sequence: TGTTCCAGCAGTTCCGAACGCCTATGCGCTGGGGCCAACGTCCTGACTTTC.

This clonotype was counted ten times or more. The chain has TRBV20-1 and TRBJ2-7, with 8 bases matching TRBD2. V was pared by 6 bases and J by 3 bases, with 7 bases of the junction left unmatched. This CDR3 has 13 residues. Germline CDR1 is DFQATT and CDR2 is SNEGSKA (reference sequence). The CDR3 bases are TGCAGTGCCCAAGGGCTAGCGGGCTACGAGCAGTACTTC. Translated, it gives CSAQGLAGYEQYF.

Comment on this clonotype: This likely came from a read error, as a far larger clone is one base away. The gene calls are TRBV7-9 and TRBJ2-7, with D perhaps TRBD1 (5 bases). There are 13 residues in the CDR3. V lost 5 bases and J lost 2, with 10 bases in between. Germline V gene data show CDR1 as SEHNR and CDR2 as FQNEAQ (reference sequence). Here the CDR3 DNA reads TGTGCCAGCAGCCTGGACAAGACCTACGAGCAGTACTTC. Translating it yields CASSLDKTYEQYF.

This clonotype was counted between two and nine times. A much larger clone differs from this one at a single base, so this may be a read error. This sequence joins TRBV29-1 and TRBJ2-1; a weak D match, TRBD1 (5 bases). The CDR3 contains 13 residues. Germline V gene lookup returns CDR1 SQVTM and CDR2 ANQGSEA. The CDR3 sequence is CGKQESSYNEQFF. CDR3 coding DNA: TGCGGCAAACAGGAGAGCTCCTACAATGAGCAGTTCTTC.

A word on this clonotype: A much larger clone differs from this one at a single base, so this may be a read error. J is TRBJ2-1 and V is TRBV27; D is ambiguous. This CDR3 is built from 14 residues. Germline-derived CDR1 and CDR2 are MNHEY and SMNVEV (reference sequence). In DNA form, the CDR3 reads TGTGCCAGCAGGCAGGTTGTCTCCTACAGTGAGCAGTTCTTC. Its translation: CASRQVVSYSEQFF.

This clonotype occurred many times. The rearrangement uses TRBV6-2 or TRBV6-3 and TRBJ2-3, with D perhaps given as TRBD1 or TRBD2 (5 bases each). Germline V lookup: CDR1 MNHEY, CDR2 SVGEGT. CDR3 length equals 15 residues. V lost 4 bases to trimming and J lost 1 base, with 12 bases between them. Here the CDR3 reads CASSSRGPRTDTQYF. As DNA, the CDR3 is TGTGCCAGCAGTTCCCGGGGCCCGCGCACAGATACGCAGTATTTT.

This clonotype appeared a single time. Only one base separates this from a far larger clonotype, so it likely reflects a read error. CDR3 DNA sequence: TGTGCCAGCAGCCCAGTGTCGCGGGGGCGATCCGAGGAGCTGTTTTTT. Its protein product is CASSPVSRGRSEELFF. This chain links TRBV2 with TRBJ2-2; maybe TRBD2 (7 bases). Germline loops: CDR1 SNHLY, CDR2 FYNNEI. V gave up 6 bases and J gave up 10 bases, with 24 bases separating them. The CDR3 is 16 residues long.

Turning to this clonotype: It is likely a read error: a sequence one base away is far more abundant. V is TRBV6-9 and J is TRBJ1-2; 9 nucleotides agree with TRBD1. Per the germline V gene, CDR1 is MNHGY and CDR2 is SVAAGI. CDR3 length equals 14 residues. The CDR3 bases are TGTTCCAGCAGTTATGGACAGGGGTTCGGCGGCTACACCTTC. Translating gives CSSSYGQGFGGYTF.

The chain combines TRBV7-9 with TRBJ2-7, with 8 positions matching TRBD1. The ends lost 1 base at V and 2 bases at J; junction bases unmatched: 4. This CDR3 is built from 15 residues. Germline CDR1 is SEHNR and CDR2 is FQNEAQ (reference sequence). CDR3 loop: CASSLGQGLTYEQYF. CDR3 bases: TGTGCCAGCAGCTTAGGACAGGGGCTAACCTACGAGCAGTACTTC.

With respect to this clonotype: At one boundary the junction diverges from the germline segment, which might be a read error. The chain carries TRBV7-2 and TRBJ2-7; perhaps TRBD2 as D (6 bases). The CDR3 runs 13 residues. Germline values: CDR1 SGHTA, CDR2 FQGNSA. CDR3 sequence reads: CSSSLQTRSSQYF. CDR3 DNA: TGTTCCAGCAGCCTCCAGACTAGGTCGTCGCAGTACTTC.